This T cell receptor beta chain was found in a study of blood T cell repertoires in COVID-19. Study summary: Specimens from acute and convalescent COVID-19 originated in the United States, Italy and Spain. T cells, B-cell-depleted T cells, or PBMCs supplied cDNA or gDNA.

The count of this clone is one. Original processing notes: How many nucleated cells were present was estimated from reference gene primer amplification. Sequencing was performed with immunoSEQ multiplex PCR; in TCRdb, only in-frame clones are kept and a portion is missing. Clonal size and the V and J genes are those of that table, whereas D and trimming came from the DNA. The sample shows 200,000 to 250,000 clones, roughly 84% of them seen only once. The sequenced sample was peripheral blood. The TCR was taken from a man under 40 with active or convalescent COVID-19.

The CDR3 sequence is CASSLLGRDGSPLHF. The CDR3 bases are TGTGCCAGCAGTCTATTGGGGCGGGATGGTTCACCCCTCCACTTT. The chain couples TRBV2 to TRBJ1-6, with D possibly TRBD1 on 5 matching bases. The V end was cut by 5 bases, the J end by 9 bases, with 17 bases between. The CDR3 is 15 residues long. CDR1 is SNHLY and CDR2 is FYNNEI in the germline V gene.